The source of this T cell receptor beta chain is a study of shared clonotypes between healthy human individuals. The data were produced by immunoSEQ multiplex PCR, yet TCRdb's version contains in-frame clones alone and is incomplete. The data show some 600,000 clones, approximately 96% seen once. CD45RO-negative, CCR7-positively selected cells formed the naive CD8 fraction, excluding terminally differentiated effector memory CD45RA+ cells. With regard to this clone: As yet, its antigen is unknown. The sample holds other DNA sequences that translate to the same CDR3.

V lost 2 bases and J lost 4; bases outside the gene matches: 4. This CDR3 is 15 amino acids long. The V gene's germline CDR1 is MNHEY and CDR2 SVGAGI. Broader study findings: Memory subsets had estimated richness that was generally smaller than that of naive subsets. Clonotypes not shared had lower generation probabilities than those common to all four donors.

Sequencing was done on a sample of naive CD8+ T cells sorted from blood. This sequence was found in a woman between 25 and 40 years old in good health. The chain employs TRBV6-5 and TRBJ2-1, with TRBD2 identical over 8 bases. CDR3 sequence reads: CASSYGLAGYNEQFF. The CDR3 DNA follows: TGTGCCAGCAGTTACGGGCTAGCGGGTTACAATGAGCAGTTCTTC.